A selection of T cell receptor beta chains follows, all from one sample in a study of blood T cell repertoires in COVID-19. Sequenced by immunoSEQ multiplex PCR; TCRdb stores in-frame clones only, minus some. The sample contains about 180,000 clones, 80% to 90% of which appear only once. Sequenced sample: peripheral blood. These receptors were taken from a man between 18 and 29 years old who had recovered from COVID-19. CDR3s include the opening cysteine and the closing phenylalanine or tryptophan. Fields, in order: clone size, D gene, J gene, V gene, CDR3 DNA, CDR3 protein. The D gene is left open where the match is weak. Some rows have no size entry. The others give once, few or many, or a class for an expanded clone.

>NA|TRBD1|TRBJ2-1|TRBV7-3
TGTGCCAGCAGCTTGGACAGGGTGGGGAATGAGCAGTTCTTC
CASSLDRVGNEQFF
>NA|NA|TRBJ2-7|TRBV6-5
TGTGCCAGCAGTTACGCTCGGGGCTCCTACGAGCAGTACTTC
CASSYARGSYEQYF
>NA|TRBD2|TRBJ2-1|TRBV7-6
TGTGCCAGCAGCCGTCAGGGACTAGCGGGGATTGAGCAGTTCTTC
CASSRQGLAGIEQFF
>NA|NA|TRBJ2-7|TRBV28
TGTGCCAGCAGTCTTACGCAGGGTGGGCAGTACTTC
CASSLTQGGQYF
>few|NA|TRBJ1-2|TRBV19
TGTGCCAGTAGTTCCCAGGGGAGAGGCTACACCTTC
CASSSQGRGYTF
>NA|TRBD1|TRBJ2-1|TRBV28
TGTGCCAGCAGCGGACAGGGGAGGTATGAGCAGTTCTTC
CASSGQGRYEQFF
>NA|NA|TRBJ1-5|TRBV9
TGTGCCAGCAGCGTAGGGGCGAGCAATCAGCCCCAGCATTTT
CASSVGASNQPQHF
>NA|TRBD1|TRBJ1-2|TRBV15
TGTGCCACCAGCAGTAAATTTCCGGGACAGAACTATGGCTACACCTTC
CATSSKFPGQNYGYTF
>NA|TRBD1|TRBJ1-2|TRBV3-1/TRBV3-2
TGTGCCAGCAGCCAAGACACAACCCGGGACAGTCGCTATGGCTACACCTTC
CASSQDTTRDSRYGYTF
>NA|TRBD1|TRBJ1-4|TRBV4-1
TGCGCCAGCAGCCAAACCGGGACAGGGGGGGAAAAACTGTTTTTT
CASSQTGTGGEKLFF
>NA|NA|TRBJ1-6|TRBV6-5
TGTGCCAGCAGTTACTCGTCCCTATATAATTCACCCCTCCACTTT
CASSYSSLYNSPLHF
>NA|TRBD1|TRBJ1-1|TRBV13
TGTGCCAGCAGCTGGGGACAGTTCACTGAAGCTTTCTTT
CASSWGQFTEAFF
>once|TRBD1|TRBJ2-2|TRBV7-3
TGTGCCAGCAGCCCCGGGACAGGGGTTGACGGGGAGCTGTTTTTT
CASSPGTGVDGELFF
>NA|NA|TRBJ1-1|TRBV5-4
TGTGCCAGCAGCTTAGAGGGCCCTGAAGCTTTCTTT
CASSLEGPEAFF
>NA|NA|TRBJ1-2|TRBV30
TGTGCCTGGAGTGTACTGTCCGCCTCTTCGTTCCCGTGGGAGAATGGCTACACCTTC
CAWSVLSASSFPWENGYTF